This T cell receptor (beta chain) was captured in a study of glioma-infiltrating T cells after dendritic cell vaccination. Looking at the study overall: Patients received three intradermal dendritic cell vaccine injections at biweekly intervals. Overall study results and limits: Patients with more pretreatment TILs had longer time to progression and survival.

Of note for this clone: The target antigen is unknown.

Primers: 60 V beta forward and 13 J beta reverse. Only in-frame clones appear in the TCRdb table, and some are missing; sequencing was by immunoSEQ multiplex PCR. The sample holds around 62,000 clones, around four fifths seen once. CDR3 length: 16 amino acids. V dropped 5 bases and J dropped 5; count of bases not matched to a gene: 8. The germline V gene encodes CDR1 SGHAT and CDR2 FQNNGV. Isocitrate dehydrogenase mutation was absent in all glioblastoma patients. This TCR came from a human donor with glioblastoma. The specimen was blood, collected before dendritic cell vaccination. This chain uses TRBV11-2 with TRBJ2-2; TRBD2 agrees at 10 bases. The CDR3 region is CASSISGGAGTGELFF. The CDR3 DNA sequence: TGTGCCAGCAGCATCAGCGGGGGGGCGGGGACCGGGGAGCTGTTTTTT.